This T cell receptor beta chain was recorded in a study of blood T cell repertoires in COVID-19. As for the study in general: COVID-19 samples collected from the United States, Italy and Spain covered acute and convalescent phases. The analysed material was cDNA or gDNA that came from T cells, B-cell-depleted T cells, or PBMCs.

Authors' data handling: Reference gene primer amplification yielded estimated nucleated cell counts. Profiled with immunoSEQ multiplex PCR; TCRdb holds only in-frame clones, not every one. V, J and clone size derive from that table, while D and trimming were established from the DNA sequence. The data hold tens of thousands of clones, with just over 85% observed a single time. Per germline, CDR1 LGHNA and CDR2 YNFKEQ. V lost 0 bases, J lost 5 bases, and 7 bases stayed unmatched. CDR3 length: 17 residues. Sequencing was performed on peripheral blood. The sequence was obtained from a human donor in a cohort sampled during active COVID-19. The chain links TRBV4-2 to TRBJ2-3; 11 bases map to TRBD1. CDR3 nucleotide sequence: TGTGCCAGCAGCCAAGAGCAGGGGACAGGGGGAAAAGATACGCAGTATTTT. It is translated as CASSQEQGTGGKDTQYF.